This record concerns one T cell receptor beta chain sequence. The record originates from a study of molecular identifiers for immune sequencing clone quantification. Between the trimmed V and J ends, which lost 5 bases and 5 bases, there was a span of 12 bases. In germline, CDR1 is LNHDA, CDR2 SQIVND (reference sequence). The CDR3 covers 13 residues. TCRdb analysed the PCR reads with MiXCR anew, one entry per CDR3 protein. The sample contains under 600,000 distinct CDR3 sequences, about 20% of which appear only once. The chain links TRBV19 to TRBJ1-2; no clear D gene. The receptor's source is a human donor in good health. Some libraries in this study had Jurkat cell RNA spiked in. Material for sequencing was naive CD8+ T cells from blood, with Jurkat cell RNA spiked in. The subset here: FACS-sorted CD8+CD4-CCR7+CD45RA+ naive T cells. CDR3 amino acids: CASSPGVAYGYTF. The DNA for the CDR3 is TGTGCCAGTAGTCCCGGGGTCGCGTATGGCTACACCTTC.